The T cell receptor (beta chain) under discussion was sequenced for a study of cytotoxic CD8 clonotypes in ibrutinib-treated CLL. Germline V CDR1 and CDR2: DFQATT, SNEGSKA (reference sequence). The V gene lost 6 bases and the J gene lost 6 bases, with 8 bases spanning the gap. CDR3 length: 10 amino acids. Remarks on this clone: Its antigen is unidentified.

Profiled with immunoSEQ multiplex PCR; TCRdb holds only in-frame clones, not every one. This sample has roughly 30,000 clones, with 75% to 80% found just once. Findings and caveats of the study: Rare overall, public clonotypes shrank or held steady under therapy.

The sequenced sample was PBMCs, obtained after 36 months of ibrutinib treatment. The rearrangement joins TRBV20-1 to TRBJ1-2; D not certain. This sequence was found in a human donor with chronic lymphocytic leukemia. CDR3 coding DNA: TGCAGTGCCCAGCGAGATGGCTACACCTTC. It is translated as CSAQRDGYTF.